The present T cell receptor beta chain was sequenced within a study of T cell repertoires in cytomegalovirus infection. Overall study: Both a matching HLA type and CMV infection were indicated by public TCR beta signatures.

This CDR3 region has 15 residues. Per germline, CDR1 SGHAT and CDR2 FQNNGV. V lost 5 bases to trimming and J lost 5 bases, with 13 bases between them. Via MiXCR, TCRdb re-called the reads, giving one row per CDR3 protein. The table lists 200,000 or so distinct CDR3 sequences, 28% of them singletons. This sequence was found in a human donor in good health (CMV status not recorded). Some clones in this sample may be carry-over from other donors' samples. V is TRBV11-2 and J is TRBJ2-6, with D perhaps matching TRBD1 (6 bases). Sequenced input: PBMCs. In DNA, the CDR3 is TGTGCCAGCAGCCTCATTGGGGGCTGGGCCAACGTCCTGACTTTC. Protein product: CASSLIGGWANVLTF.